In its sample, the clone carrying this T cell receptor beta chain was seen a few times. Its antigen remains unknown. Researchers defined stable Graves' hyperthyroidism as no ophthalmopathy progression within 18 months. The entry originates in a study of T cells in Graves' hyperthyroidism and ophthalmopathy. The study's findings and limits: Most clonotypes expanded in the thyroid (above 0.001) were also present in blood.

Researchers took RNA transcripts and amplified the TCR beta CDR3 regions from them. Primed by the HTBI set, a first-round RT-PCR was run on the TCR CDR3. TCRdb fed the multiplex PCR reads into MiXCR, producing one record per CDR3 protein. Altogether a few hundred thousand distinct CDR3 sequences are present, about 15% being singletons, with the ten largest covering 32%. The clonotype comes from a woman aged 25 to 39 with Graves' hyperthyroidism. The sequenced sample consisted of blood.

CDR3 in DNA: TGTGCCAGCAGTAAGGGCAATAATTCACCCCTCCACTTT. This gives the protein CASSKGNNSPLHF. This rearrangement joins TRBV6-1 to TRBJ1-6, with D unresolved. Trimming took off 5 bases at V and 5 bases at J, with 7 bases between the two ends. Germline V lookup: CDR1 MNHNS, CDR2 SASEGT. CDR3 size: 13 residues.